Each of the 27 T cell receptor beta chains below was sequenced from the same sample in a study of T cell repertoires in cytomegalovirus infection. These TCRs' antigens remain unknown. TCRdb ran MiXCR on the reads and lists one entry per CDR3 protein. Here the sample spans 550,000 to 700,000 distinct CDR3 sequences, about 40% being singletons. The sequenced sample was cultured PBMCs, obtained from culture after CMV antigen stimulation. The receptor set was obtained from a human donor in good health (CMV status not recorded). Some clones in this sample may be carry-over from other donors' samples.

In this sample, this clonotype turned up once. This chain links TRBV2 with TRBJ2-6; either TRBD1 or TRBD2 may fit D (5 bases each). Looked up from germline, CDR1 is SNHLY and CDR2 is FYNNEI. This CDR3 contains 15 residues. Between the trimmed V and J ends, which lost 7 bases and 0 bases, there was a span of 10 bases. DNA of the CDR3: TGTGCCAGCAATCGGGACGCCTCTGGGGCCAACGTCCTGACTTTC. It specifies CASNRDASGANVLTF.

The rearrangement links TRBV7-2 to TRBJ2-5; TRBD2 is a possible D gene (7 bases). Germline CDR1 is SGHTA and CDR2 is FQGNSA. The CDR3 consists of 15 residues. Trimming removed 4 bases at V and 5 bases at J, with 17 bases between. CDR3 nucleotide sequence: TGTGCCAGCAGCTCCTTTCGGGGGGCGGGGGAGACCCAGTACTTC. Encoded protein: CASSSFRGAGETQYF.

This clonotype was observed a few times. J is TRBJ1-5 and V is TRBV7-9, with D possibly being TRBD1 (5 bases). Germline CDR1 reads SEHNR; CDR2 reads FQNEAQ (reference sequence). CDR3 length: 13 amino acids. Trimming removed 7 bases at V and 1 base at J, with 8 bases between. The CDR3 here is CASTRDSNQPQHF. In DNA form, the CDR3 reads TGTGCCAGCACAAGGGACAGCAATCAGCCCCAGCATTTT. The full variable domain, with the rest looked up from reference TRBV7-9 and TRBJ1-5, is DTGVSQNPRHKITKRGQNVTFRCDPISEHNRLYWYRQTLGQGPEFLTYFQNEAQLEKSRLLSDRFSAERPKGSFSTLEIQRTEQGDSAMYLCASTRDSNQPQHFGDGTRLSIL.

This clonotype was picked up a small number of times. The chain joins TRBV5-1 to TRBJ1-1; 8 bases map to TRBD1. The V and J ends lost 2 bases and 4 bases, in that order; junction bases with no gene match: 19. The germline CDR1 and CDR2 sequences are SGHRS and YFSETQ. The CDR3 extends over 19 amino acids. The CDR3 spells CASSLPSQGALGGGTEAFF. In DNA form, the CDR3 reads TGCGCCAGCAGCTTACCCTCTCAGGGGGCCCTAGGCGGTGGCACTGAAGCTTTCTTT.

This chain uses TRBV12-3 or TRBV12-4 with TRBJ2-5; 7 bases fit TRBD2. This CDR3 region has 14 residues. J gave up 3 bases and V 3 bases, and 4 bases lay outside the gene matches. The CDR3 loop reads CASSFSGSEETQYF. CDR3 coding DNA: TGTGCCAGCAGTTTTAGCGGGTCTGAAGAGACCCAGTACTTC.

The rearrangement uses TRBV18 and TRBJ1-2, with a possible D match to TRBD1 (5 bases). The CDR3 contains 15 residues. CDR1 is KGHSH and CDR2 is LQKENI in the germline V gene. Trimming shortened V by 1 base and J by 3 bases, and 12 bases separated the two germline ends. For the CDR3, the DNA is TGTGCCAGCTCACCACAGGGTGCGGGGCACTATGGCTACACCTTC. It is translated as CASSPQGAGHYGYTF. The full variable domain, rest sourced from reference TRBV18 and TRBJ1-2, is NAGVMQNPRHLVRRRGQEARLRCSPMKGHSHVYWYRQLPEEGLKFMVYLQKENIIDESGMPKERFSAEFPKEGPSILRIQQVVRGDSAAYFCASSPQGAGHYGYTFGSGTRLTVV.

This clonotype was detected only a few times. V usage is TRBV10-3 and J usage is TRBJ1-1; D is ambiguous. There are 13 residues in the CDR3. CDR1 ENHRY and CDR2 SYGVKD come from the germline V gene. Trimming stripped 10 bases from V and 3 bases from J, with 15 bases between. In DNA form, the CDR3 reads TGTGCCAGCACCCCGGGTAGGGACACTGAAGCTTTCTTT. Residues: CASTPGRDTEAFF.

This clonotype has at least ten counts. The rearrangement joins TRBV7-2 to TRBJ1-6, with no clear D. The V end was cut by 5 bases, the J end by 0 bases, with 11 bases between. Germline CDR1 reads SGHTA; CDR2 reads FQGNSA. This CDR3 has 16 amino acids. CDR3 in amino acids: CASSEHWSSYNSPLHF. The CDR3 DNA follows: TGTGCCAGCAGCGAACACTGGAGCTCCTATAATTCACCCCTCCACTTT.

V and J are TRBV6-2 or TRBV6-3 and TRBJ2-7; D might be TRBD2 (5 bases). The V gene's germline CDR1 is MNHEY and CDR2 SVGEGT. The V end was cut by 4 bases, the J end by 0 bases, with 10 bases between. The CDR3 consists of 14 residues. The CDR3 reads CASSSGLNSYEQYF. The CDR3 DNA reads TGTGCCAGCAGTTCTGGACTCAACTCCTACGAGCAGTACTTC.

This chain links TRBV7-2 with TRBJ2-7, with unresolved D. This CDR3 region has 14 residues. From germline, CDR1 is SGHTA and CDR2 FQGNSA. Between the trimmed V and J ends, which lost 3 bases and 2 bases, there was a span of 11 bases. The CDR3 loop reads CASSFSRLTYEQYF. CDR3 sequence (DNA): TGTGCCAGCAGCTTTAGCAGACTTACCTACGAGCAGTACTTC.

This clonotype turned up a few times. The chain joins TRBV7-2 to TRBJ1-3; D perhaps matches TRBD1 (5 bases). V lost 2 bases and J lost 4, with 9 bases in between. This CDR3 is built from 14 residues. Looked up from germline, CDR1 is SGHTA and CDR2 is FQGNSA. CDR3 coding DNA: TGTGCCAGCAGCTTATTGGGGGACGGAAACACCATATATTTT. The encoded protein is CASSLLGDGNTIYF.

This clonotype occurred a few times. The gene calls are TRBV11-2 and TRBJ2-3; D uncertain. Germline CDR1 SGHAT, CDR2 FQNNGV. CDR3 size: 15 residues. The V end lost 1 base, the J end lost 2 bases, and 10 bases lay between the germline ends. Here the CDR3 reads CASSLVVGYTDTQYF. CDR3 DNA sequence: TGTGCCAGCAGCTTAGTGGTGGGTTACACAGATACGCAGTATTTT.

The rearrangement uses TRBV11-2 and TRBJ2-7; D is ambiguous. The V gene lost 4 bases and the J gene lost 5 bases, with 12 bases spanning the gap. The CDR3 has 13 residues. Germline V CDR1 and CDR2: SGHAT, FQNNGV. CDR3 sequence (DNA): TGTGCCAGCAGCTCGGGCCCGGCCAACGAGCAGTACTTC. It specifies CASSSGPANEQYF.

A word on this clonotype: The junction and the germline gene differ at one end; a read error may be behind it. V gene TRBV2 combines with J gene TRBJ2-1; D gene uncertain. Germline V gene lookup returns CDR1 SNHLY and CDR2 FYNNEI. The CDR3 runs to 12 residues. The CDR3 is CASNEGPGEQFF. CDR3 in DNA: TGTGCCAGCAATGAAGGGCCGGGTGAGCAGTTCTTC.

The chain uses TRBV29-1 and TRBJ2-2; D call uncertain. The CDR3 extends over 14 amino acids. Between the trimmed V and J ends, which lost 2 bases and 2 bases, there was a span of 9 bases. CDR1 and CDR2 from the germline V gene are SQVTM and ANQGSEA. This CDR3 is CSVESSFNTGELFF. In DNA form, the CDR3 reads TGCAGCGTTGAAAGCAGTTTTAACACCGGGGAGCTGTTTTTT.

This chain connects TRBV7-2 to TRBJ2-1; 8 bases are shared with TRBD2. The CDR3 is made up of 15 amino acids. The V gene's germline CDR1 is SGHTA and CDR2 FQGNSA. The trim removed 1 base at V and 6 bases at J, leaving 5 bases unmatched. In DNA form, the CDR3 reads TGTGCCAGCAGCTTAGTGCCCCTAGCGGGCAATGAGCAGTTCTTC. It translates to CASSLVPLAGNEQFF.

In this sample, this clonotype turned up a few times. The chain has TRBV6-1 and TRBJ1-2; 8 nucleotides align to TRBD1. This CDR3 has 16 amino acids. Germline V gives CDR1 MNHNS, CDR2 SASEGT. The V gene end was trimmed by 6 bases and the J gene end by 0 bases; junction bases not matched to a gene: 9. The CDR3 loop is CASSRTGNPSNYGYTF. CDR3 in DNA: TGTGCCAGCAGCCGGACAGGGAACCCCTCTAACTATGGCTACACCTTC.

This clonotype showed up just a few times. The chain carries TRBV19 and TRBJ1-1; tentative D call: TRBD1 (5 bases). Germline V gene sequence: CDR1 LNHDA, CDR2 SQIVND (reference sequence). The CDR3 is made up of 16 amino acids. The V end was cut by 3 bases, the J end by 4 bases, with 18 bases between. The CDR3 protein is CASSINNRLSGTEAFF. The DNA for the CDR3 is TGTGCCAGTAGTATTAACAACAGGTTATCGGGCACTGAAGCTTTCTTT.

This clonotype came up once. The chain joins TRBV15 to TRBJ2-3; D may be TRBD2 (7 bases). Looked up from germline, CDR1 is LNHNV and CDR2 is YYDKDF (reference sequence). Trimming took 3 bases from V and 4 from J, leaving 11 bases between them. This CDR3 spans 14 amino acids. The CDR3 region has the DNA TGTGCCACCAGCAGCGGGGGGCGACCAGATACGCAGTATTTT. Its translation is CATSSGGRPDTQYF.

The J gene is TRBJ1-1, the V gene TRBV11-2; perhaps TRBD1 as D (6 bases). The CDR3 contains 14 residues. CDR1 is SGHAT, CDR2 FQNNGV, per germline. V lost 4 bases and J 8 bases, leaving 17 bases between the germline ends. The CDR3 loop reads CASSYPPRDIEAFF. CDR3 coding DNA: TGTGCCAGCAGCTACCCACCGCGGGACATCGAAGCTTTCTTT.

The chain recombines TRBV12-3 or TRBV12-4 with TRBJ1-1; possible D gene TRBD1, 6 bases. Trimming took off 4 bases at V and 1 base at J, with 10 bases between the two ends. The CDR3 length is 14 residues. CDR3 DNA sequence: TGTGCCAGCAGTTCCGGACAGTCGAACACTGAAGCTTTCTTT. It encodes CASSSGQSNTEAFF.

This clonotype is a singleton in its sample. The V call is TRBV4-1, the J call TRBJ2-7; 8 positions agree with TRBD1. The germline V gene encodes CDR1 MGHRA and CDR2 YSYEKL. V shed 0 bases, J shed 4 bases, and the junction held 17 bases outside the gene matches. The CDR3 totals 19 residues. The CDR3 region has the DNA TGCGCCAGCAGCCAAGAAATCGCGTGGGGCTCGGGACAGGCGTACGAGCAGTACTTC. The encoded protein is CASSQEIAWGSGQAYEQYF.

The V gene is TRBV11-2, the J gene TRBJ1-2; D is unclear. With 2 bases removed from V and 6 bases from J, the gap between germline ends came to 10 bases. Germline V gene lookup returns CDR1 SGHAT and CDR2 FQNNGV. The CDR3 spans 13 residues. Here the CDR3 reads CASSLLIGDGYTF. DNA for the CDR3: TGTGCCAGCAGCTTATTAATCGGGGATGGCTACACCTTC.

V is TRBV20-1 and J is TRBJ2-2; TRBD1 matches at 7 bases. J lost 1 base, V lost 0 bases, and 11 bases had no gene match. Germline assignment: CDR1 DFQATT and CDR2 SNEGSKA (reference sequence). The CDR3 has 18 amino acids. The DNA for the CDR3 is TGCAGTGCTAGAGAATCCCGGGACAGCTTCCAGAACACCGGGGAGCTGTTTTTT. It codes for CSARESRDSFQNTGELFF.

This clonotype was recorded at least ten times. The chain carries TRBV7-2 and TRBJ1-5, with 8 bases aligning to TRBD1. The V and J ends lost 9 bases and 4 bases, in that order; junction bases with no gene match: 2. In germline, CDR1 is SGHTA, CDR2 FQGNSA. CDR3 length: 12 residues. This chain's CDR3 is CASGQGNQPQHF. The CDR3 DNA reads TGTGCCAGTGGACAGGGAAATCAGCCCCAGCATTTT.

This clonotype is a singleton in its sample. CDR3 amino acids: CASRRLAGPYNEQFF. In nucleotides, the CDR3 is TGTGCCAGCAGGAGACTAGCGGGTCCCTACAATGAGCAGTTCTTC. The chain has TRBV6-2 or TRBV6-3 and TRBJ2-1; 10 bases fit TRBD2. The CDR3 is 15 residues long. V dropped 6 bases and J dropped 2; count of bases not matched to a gene: 4. Germline values: CDR1 MNHEY, CDR2 SVGEGT.

This clonotype has a handful of counts. The gene calls are TRBV6-1 and TRBJ2-1; tentatively, D is TRBD1 (6 bases). With 7 bases removed from V and 9 bases from J, the gap between germline ends came to 16 bases. CDR3 size: 13 residues. Germline values: CDR1 MNHNS, CDR2 SASEGT. CDR3 in DNA: TGTGCCAGCAAGGGGGTCCCCCTCGGTGAGCAGTTCTTC. It encodes CASKGVPLGEQFF.